This T cell receptor (beta chain) originates from a study of cytomegalovirus exposure and HLA in healthy donors. Overall study: Unique TCR beta sequences numbering fewer than 130 million came from approximately 180 million T cells in an earlier analysis. Study-level findings and limits: HLA alleles showed associations with some 17,000 TCR beta sequences in a later analysis, at a 0.05 false discovery rate.

Points on this clone: Its antigen is unidentified.

Per germline, CDR1 SEHNR and CDR2 FQNEAQ (reference sequence). There are 14 residues in the CDR3. Trimming removed 5 bases from V and 3 bases from J; junction bases left unmatched: 2. The PCR employed 60 Vbeta primers together with 13 Jbeta primers. Under the authors' procedure: Counted up in a later analysis, unique TCR beta chains came to about 80 million, with around 10 million shared. This table comes from immunoSEQ multiplex PCR, and its TCRdb copy is limited to in-frame clones, with some not included. The V and J calls and the clone size are those of that table, but D and trimming were determined from the DNA. The table lists some 200,000 clones, around 80% of them singletons.

The sequencing input was PBMCs. The chain links TRBV7-9 to TRBJ2-1, with 9 bases lining up with TRBD1. The sequence derives from a man in his forties or fifties in good health and CMV-seropositive. In nucleotides, the CDR3 is TGTGCCAGCAGCCCGGGACAGGGCTACAATGAGCAGTTCTTC. The encoded protein is CASSPGQGYNEQFF.